This T cell receptor beta chain stems from a study of blood T cell repertoires in COVID-19. The repertoire was sequenced with immunoSEQ multiplex PCR; TCRdb's copy has only in-frame clones and lacks some. Of a few hundred thousand clones in the sample, approximately 87% were seen once. The CDR3 is 12 residues long. V lost 5 bases to trimming and J lost 7 bases, with 12 bases between them. CDR1 is MNHNY and CDR2 is SVGAGI in the germline V gene (reference sequence). This chain links TRBV6-6 with TRBJ2-7; D is perhaps TRBD1 (5 bases). The sample consisted of PBMCs or T cells enriched from blood (not recorded which). This TCR derives from a man aged 25-45 years who had recovered from COVID-19. CDR3 protein: CASSDQGGEQYF. CDR3 nucleotides: TGTGCCAGCAGTGATCAGGGTGGGGAGCAGTACTTC.